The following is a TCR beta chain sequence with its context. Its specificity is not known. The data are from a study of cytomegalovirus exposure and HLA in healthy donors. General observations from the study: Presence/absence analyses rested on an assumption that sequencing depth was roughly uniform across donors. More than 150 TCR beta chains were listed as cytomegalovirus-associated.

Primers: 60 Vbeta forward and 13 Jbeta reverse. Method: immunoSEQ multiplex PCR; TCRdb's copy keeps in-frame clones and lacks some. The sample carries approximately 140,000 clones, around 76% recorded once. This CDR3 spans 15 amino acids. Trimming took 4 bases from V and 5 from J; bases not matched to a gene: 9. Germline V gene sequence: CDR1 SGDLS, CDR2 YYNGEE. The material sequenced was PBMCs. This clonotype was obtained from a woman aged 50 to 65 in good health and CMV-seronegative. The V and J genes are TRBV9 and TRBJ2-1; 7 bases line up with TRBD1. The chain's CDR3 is CASSLTGTSNNEQFF. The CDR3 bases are TGTGCCAGCAGCTTGACAGGGACGTCGAACAATGAGCAGTTCTTC.